A selection of T cell receptor beta chains follows, all from one sample in a study of lymphopenia after photon versus proton radiotherapy. The protocol was immunoSEQ multiplex PCR, while the TCRdb copy is restricted to in-frame clones and leaves out a portion. The sample has tens of thousands of clones; roughly 80% are singletons. The sequencing here drew on peripheral blood, taken from a patient treated with proton-based radiotherapy. Receptors originate from a woman in her seventies with pancreatic cancer. Both conserved end residues are part of each CDR3. D genes are given only for firm matches. Part of the rows lack a size; the others show once, few, many or a class for expanded clones.

cdr3_aa | cdr3_nt | v_call | d_call | j_call | clone_size
CASSLWDRGENSPLHF | TGTGCCAGCAGCTTATGGGACCGCGGGGAAAATTCACCCCTCCACTTT | TRBV7-6 | NA | TRBJ1-6 | NA
CAWSADSVSGNTIYF | TGTGCCTGGAGTGCCGACAGTGTCTCTGGAAACACCATATATTTT | TRBV30 | NA | TRBJ1-3 | few
CASSLVLNSNQPQHF | TGTGCCAGCAGCTTAGTATTAAATAGCAATCAGCCCCAGCATTTT | TRBV7-2 | NA | TRBJ1-5 | NA
CASSSLAGANEQFF | TGTGCCAGCAGTTCCCTAGCGGGAGCAAATGAGCAGTTCTTC | TRBV28 | TRBD2 | TRBJ2-1 | once
CAWSWAGSGPNEKLFF | TGTGCCTGGAGTTGGGCAGGGTCTGGTCCTAATGAAAAACTGTTTTTT | TRBV30 | NA | TRBJ1-4 | NA
CASSRGQGNQPQHF | TGTGCCAGCAGCCGGGGACAGGGAAACCAGCCCCAGCATTTT | TRBV6-5 | TRBD1 | TRBJ1-5 | NA
CASTLRDRVRETQYF | TGTGCCAGCACCCTCCGGGACAGGGTGCGAGAGACCCAGTACTTC | TRBV28 | TRBD1 | TRBJ2-5 | NA
CASSKVYGASGRSGTDTQYF | TGTGCCAGCAGCAAAGTTTATGGGGCTAGCGGGAGGAGCGGCACAGATACGCAGTATTTT | TRBV21-1 | NA | TRBJ2-3 | NA
CASSLDRGGDEQFF | TGTGCCAGCAGCTTAGACAGGGGAGGCGATGAGCAGTTCTTC | TRBV7-2 | NA | TRBJ2-1 | NA
CASSYGLAGVNEQFF | TGCGCCAGCAGCTACGGACTAGCGGGGGTAAATGAGCAGTTCTTC | TRBV5-1 | TRBD2 | TRBJ2-1 | NA
CSVARGYEQYF | TGCAGCGTTGCCAGGGGGTACGAGCAGTACTTC | TRBV29-1 | TRBD1 | TRBJ2-7 | NA
CASSPKLRQGGMNTEAFF | TGTGCCAGCAGCCCCAAACTTAGACAGGGTGGAATGAACACTGAAGCTTTCTTT | TRBV7-9 | TRBD1 | TRBJ1-1 | NA
CASSLTAGALYNEQFF | TGTGCCAGCAGTTTAACGGCGGGAGCATTGTACAATGAGCAGTTCTTC | TRBV27 | TRBD2 | TRBJ2-1 | NA
CASSLEGRGGYTF | TGTGCCAGCAGTTTGGAGGGACGGGGGGGCTACACCTTC | TRBV28 | NA | TRBJ1-2 | NA
CASSLNTGELFF | TGTGCTAGCAGCCTTAACACCGGGGAGCTGTTTTTT | TRBV7-7 | NA | TRBJ2-2 | NA
CASSVGPEGRETQYF | TGTGCCAGCAGCGTTGGGCCAGAGGGGAGAGAGACCCAGTACTTC | TRBV9 | NA | TRBJ2-5 | NA
CASRREDPTDTQYF | TGCGCCAGCAGGCGGGAGGATCCCACAGATACGCAGTATTTT | TRBV5-1 | TRBD2 | TRBJ2-3 | NA
CASSPPGLAGGETQYF | TGTGCCAGCTCACCCCCCGGACTAGCGGGAGGAGAGACCCAGTACTTC | TRBV18 | TRBD2 | TRBJ2-5 | once
CASSPSGSSYNEQFF | TGTGCCAGCAGCCCTAGCGGGAGTTCCTACAATGAGCAGTTCTTC | TRBV6-5 | TRBD2 | TRBJ2-1 | NA
CSVLGLAGVYIEQFF | TGCAGCGTCCTAGGACTAGCGGGAGTTTATATTGAGCAGTTCTTC | TRBV29-1 | TRBD2 | TRBJ2-1 | once